The 4 T cell receptor beta chains given below trace back to one sample, sequenced in a study of blood T cell repertoires in COVID-19. Data came from immunoSEQ multiplex PCR; TCRdb stores just in-frame clones and leaves some out. The profile covers about 120,000 clones, with around 76% appearing a single time and roughly 5.5% taken by the ten largest. Sequencing was performed on peripheral blood. These receptors came from a man in his sixties with acute or convalescent COVID-19.

This clone occurred a few times. The chain has TRBV19 and TRBJ1-6, with D perhaps TRBD1 (5 bases). Germline assignment: CDR1 LNHDA and CDR2 SQIVND (reference sequence). V gave up 1 base and J gave up 9 bases, with 16 bases separating them. This CDR3 is built from 16 residues. The CDR3: CASSIARGMSGSPLHF. CDR3 in DNA: TGTGCCAGTAGTATAGCTCGGGGGATGTCCGGTTCACCCCTCCACTTT.

This rearrangement joins TRBV7-9 to TRBJ2-7; 14 bases are shared with TRBD2. With 7 bases clipped from V and 2 bases from J, the junction kept 10 bases outside the gene matches. The CDR3 contains 17 residues. Per the germline V gene, CDR1 is SEHNR and CDR2 is FQNEAQ (reference sequence). The CDR3 is CASTMTSGGARPYEQYF. The CDR3, as DNA: TGTGCCAGCACCATGACTAGCGGGGGGGCCCGACCCTACGAGCAGTACTTC.

This clone was detected a few times. The chain joins TRBV13 to TRBJ2-7; weak D call: TRBD1 (5 bases). Germline CDR1 is PRHDT and CDR2 is FYEKMQ (reference sequence). CDR3 length: 14 residues. V was pared by 2 bases and J by 2 bases, with 10 bases between. Here the CDR3 reads CASSLPGLAYEQYF. In DNA, the CDR3 is TGTGCCAGCAGCTTACCAGGGTTGGCCTACGAGCAGTACTTC.

V usage is TRBV20-1 and J usage is TRBJ2-1; D ambiguous. The germline V gene encodes CDR1 DFQATT and CDR2 SNEGSKA (reference sequence). The CDR3 has 11 amino acids. V lost 6 bases and J 9 bases, leaving 12 bases between the germline ends. The CDR3 here is CSASMRGEQFF. The CDR3 DNA follows: TGCAGTGCGTCGATGCGCGGTGAGCAGTTCTTC.